This TCR beta chain stems from a study of regulatory T cells in long-lasting Graves disease. With 6 bases clipped from V and 0 bases from J, the junction kept 1 base outside the gene matches. The CDR3 spans 14 residues. From germline, CDR1 is SEHNR and CDR2 FQNEAQ (reference sequence). To note about this clonotype: Its specificity is unknown.

iRepertoire HTBI primers and Arm-PCR of CDR3 regions built TCR beta libraries. In TCRdb, the multiplex PCR reads were re-called with MiXCR into one record per CDR3 protein. The sample has some 250,000 distinct CDR3 sequences, about 18% seen once. Time point specified: newly diagnosed GD, antithyroid drugs for less than 3 months. The TCR library used RNA extracted from PBMCs. Regarding the study as a whole: Having few samples may have compromised the accuracy.

These same records also appear under a second study, on T cells in Graves' hyperthyroidism and ophthalmopathy.

The receptor's source is a woman between 25 and 40 years old with Graves disease. The rearrangement uses TRBV7-9 and TRBJ2-1, with 8 positions matching TRBD2. The sequences come from peripheral blood mononuclear cells (PBMCs), collected at new diagnosis, from a patient treated with antithyroid drugs. CDR3 DNA: TGTGCCAGCAGTAGCGGGAACTCCTACAATGAGCAGTTCTTC. Encoded protein: CASSSGNSYNEQFF.